This TCR beta chain was recorded in a study of T cell repertoires in aging, cancer and after chemotherapy. Study-level results: Across the chemotherapy interval, each cancer cohort showed higher median generation probability, suggesting thymic rebound. Compared with age-matched healthy donors, untreated hematological or solid cancer patients showed higher blood TCR clonality.

Trimming took 3 bases from V and 4 from J, leaving 13 bases between them. The length of the CDR3 is 14 residues. TRB rearrangements spanning V, D and J were amplified using mixed TRB-A/B primers. TCRdb itself ran the multiplex PCR reads through MiXCR, one entry per CDR3 protein. The table has about 610 distinct CDR3 sequences, approximately 83% seen once. Details on this clonotype: The antigen remains unidentified.

Amplification of TCR beta used genomic DNA extracted from peripheral blood. The receptor comes from a human donor with a solid tumor. The chain couples TRBV12-3 or TRBV12-4 to TRBJ2-7, with D possibly TRBD2 on 7 matching bases. The source material was blood. The CDR3 DNA sequence: TGTGCCAGCAGTTTGGAAGGGGGAGGGTACGAGCAGTACTTC. Residues: CASSLEGGGYEQYF.